The 3 T cell receptor beta chains below all came from one sample that was sequenced in a study of blood T cell repertoires in COVID-19. Sequencing used immunoSEQ multiplex PCR; TCRdb keeps in-frame clones, though not all of them. This sample carries 150,000 or so clones, 75% to 95% of them seen once, and the ten largest clones take 0.45% to 0.65%. The source material was peripheral blood. The receptors derive from a man aged 50 or older with acute or convalescent COVID-19.

A single count supports this clone. The rearrangement uses TRBV18 and TRBJ1-1; 9 bases line up with TRBD1. V dropped 6 bases and J dropped 5; count of bases not matched to a gene: 4. This CDR3 has 13 residues. Germline CDR1 and CDR2: KGHSH and LQKENI. The CDR3 region is CASSGTGQTEAFF. The CDR3 region has the DNA TGTGCCAGCTCCGGGACAGGGCAGACTGAAGCTTTCTTT.

The V call is TRBV29-1, the J call TRBJ2-2, with 10 bases identical to TRBD1. CDR1 is SQVTM and CDR2 is ANQGSEA in the germline V gene. Germline trimming cut 7 bases from V and 3 bases from J; bases unmatched to any gene: 2. The CDR3 loop spans 13 amino acids. This chain's CDR3 is CSAGQGDTGELFF. Written as DNA, the CDR3 is TGCAGCGCTGGACAGGGGGACACCGGGGAGCTGTTTTTT.

The chain uses TRBV7-9 and TRBJ2-1; 9 positions agree with TRBD2. Trimming cost V 5 bases and J 0 bases; bases outside gene matches: 8. CDR1 and CDR2 (germline): SEHNR, FQNEAQ (reference sequence). The CDR3 length is 17 residues. The CDR3 nucleotides are TGTGCCAGCAGCGGCCCGACTAGCGGAAGCTCCTACAATGAGCAGTTCTTC. It is translated as CASSGPTSGSSYNEQFF.